Listed here are 8 T cell receptor beta chains from one sample, sequenced in a study of T cells in Graves' hyperthyroidism and ophthalmopathy. Template material for amplifying TCR beta CDR3 regions consisted of RNA transcripts. The HTBI set primed first-round TCR CDR3 RT-PCR. TCRdb redid the calling of the multiplex PCR reads with MiXCR, one entry per CDR3 protein. This table has around 350,000 distinct CDR3 sequences, 15% to 19% appearing once. The sequenced sample was blood. The source is a woman between 18 and 29 years old with Graves' hyperthyroidism that later progressed to Graves' ophthalmopathy.

This clonotype was detected a few times. Written as DNA, the CDR3 is TGTGCCAGCAGCTTAGATGAGGCATATTCCTACGAGCAGTACTTC. Protein product: CASSLDEAYSYEQYF. The rearrangement uses TRBV7-9 and TRBJ2-7; D is ambiguous. The CDR3 runs to 15 residues. V dropped 1 base and J dropped 1 base, with 11 bases sitting between them. The germline V gene encodes CDR1 SEHNR and CDR2 FQNEAQ (reference sequence). Complete variable domain (other parts from reference TRBV7-9 and TRBJ2-7): DTGVSQNPRHKITKRGQNVTFRCDPISEHNRLYWYRQTLGQGPEFLTYFQNEAQLEKSRLLSDRFSAERPKGSFSTLEIQRTEQGDSAMYLCASSLDEAYSYEQYFGPGTRLTVT.

The chain combines TRBV6-1 with TRBJ2-3, with a weak D call TRBD1 (5 bases). The CDR3 spans 15 residues. The germline CDR1 and CDR2 sequences are MNHNS and SASEGT. V gave up 4 bases and J gave up 1 base, with 12 bases separating them. The chain's CDR3 is CASSVPGLGTDTQYF. DNA of the CDR3: TGTGCCAGCAGTGTTCCAGGGCTGGGCACAGATACGCAGTATTTT.

This clonotype has at least ten counts. V gene TRBV3-1 combines with J gene TRBJ1-2; D is undetermined. The CDR3 length is 14 residues. Germline CDR1 is LGHDT and CDR2 is YNNKEL (reference sequence). V lost 2 bases, J lost 2 bases, and 9 bases lay in between. The chain's CDR3 is CASSQSPGNYGYTF. In DNA form, the CDR3 reads TGTGCCAGCAGCCAATCACCGGGAAACTATGGCTACACCTTC. The full variable domain, with the rest looked up from reference TRBV3-1 and TRBJ1-2, is DTAVSQTPKYLVTQMGNDKSIKCEQNLGHDTMYWYKQDSKKFLKIMFSYNNKELIINETVPNRFSPKSPDKAHLNLHINSLELGDSAVYFCASSQSPGNYGYTFGSGTRLTVV.

On this clonotype: One junction end disagrees with the germline gene, perhaps due to a read error. The rearrangement joins TRBV28 to TRBJ2-6; D possibly corresponds to TRBD1 (5 bases). Germline values: CDR1 MDHEN, CDR2 SYDVKM. CDR3 length: 16 residues. The CDR3 is CASSLQTGSGANVLAF. CDR3 bases: TGTGCCAGCAGCTTACAGACTGGCTCTGGGGCCAACGTCCTGGCTTTC. The full variable domain, with the rest looked up from reference TRBV28 and TRBJ2-6, is DVKVTQSSRYLVKRTGEKVFLECVQDMDHENMFWYRQDPGLGLRLIYFSYDVKMKEKGDIPEGYSVSREKKERFSLILESASTNQTSMYLCASSLQTGSGANVLAFGAGSRLTVL.

Only a few counts were recorded for this clonotype. The V call is TRBV30, the J call TRBJ2-5, with D perhaps TRBD2 (6 bases). V lost 1 base and J 5 bases, leaving 14 bases between the germline ends. Germline V gives CDR1 GTSNPN, CDR2 SVGIG (reference sequence). This CDR3 is 14 amino acids long. CDR3: CAWSEGGRGETQYF. The DNA for the CDR3 is TGTGCCTGGAGTGAAGGAGGCCGGGGGGAGACCCAGTACTTC. The full variable domain, completed using reference TRBV30 and TRBJ2-5, is SQTIHQWPATLVQPVGSPLSLECTVEGTSNPNLYWYRQAAGRGLQLLFYSVGIGQISSEVPQNLSASRPQDRQFILSSKKLLLSDSGFYLCAWSEGGRGETQYFGPGTRLLVL.

This clonotype has a handful of counts. The chain has TRBV6-2 or TRBV6-3 and TRBJ1-4; D might be TRBD1 (6 bases). There are 14 residues in the CDR3. Trimming left V 6 bases short and J 8 bases short, with 16 bases between. Germline values: CDR1 MNHEY, CDR2 SVGEGT. Here the CDR3 reads CASSFPGGAEKLFF. DNA of the CDR3: TGTGCCAGCAGCTTCCCGGGGGGGGCCGAAAAACTGTTTTTT.

This clonotype was observed a handful of times. This may come from a read error, since a much larger clone is one base off. V gene TRBV11-2 combines with J gene TRBJ2-7; the D gene is possibly TRBD1 (5 bases). There are 13 residues in the CDR3. CDR1 and CDR2 from the germline V gene are SGHAT and FQNNGV. For the CDR3, the DNA is TGTGCCAGCAGCCCCAGGGCCTCCTACGAGCCGTACTTC. Protein product: CASSPRASYEPYF.

On this clonotype itself: It may be a read error: a sequence one base away is much more abundant. The chain couples TRBV7-9 to TRBJ2-7, with no clear D. CDR1 is SEHNR and CDR2 is FQNEAQ in the germline V gene (reference sequence). The CDR3 spans 13 residues. V was trimmed by 3 bases and J by 5 bases, leaving 11 bases between them. The CDR3, as DNA: TGTGCCAGCAGCTTTGCTCTAGGACACGAGCAGTACTTC. Its protein product is CASSFALGHEQYF. The full variable domain, completed using reference TRBV7-9 and TRBJ2-7, is DTGVSQNPRHKITKRGQNVTFRCDPISEHNRLYWYRQTLGQGPEFLTYFQNEAQLEKSRLLSDRFSAERPKGSFSTLEIQRTEQGDSAMYLCASSFALGHEQYFGPGTRLTVT.